This T cell receptor (beta chain) was captured in a study of OX40 agonist ivuxolimab in advanced cancers. About the research overall: Age averaged 60 years (range roughly 23 to 79), and more than 80% were male.

Trimming removed 3 bases from V and 0 bases from J, with 11 bases in between. The germline V gene has CDR1 SGHVS and CDR2 FNYEAQ. The CDR3 loop spans 15 amino acids. Clones were sequenced by immunoSEQ multiplex PCR, and TCRdb holds only the in-frame ones, with some missing. The sample includes 70,000 or so clones, roughly 87% of them seen just once. Autoimmune disease history or systemic immunosuppression was exclusionary. The rearrangement uses TRBV7-6 and TRBJ1-1; D is ambiguous. The sequence was obtained from an adult with an advanced solid tumor such as melanoma, head and neck, liver or kidney cancer. The sample was CD4+ or CD8+ T cells sorted from blood, taken in a trial of the OX40 agonist ivuxolimab. The CDR3 DNA sequence: TGTGCCAGCAGCTTGGCAGATAGCATGAACACTGAAGCTTTCTTT. This gives the protein CASSLADSMNTEAFF.